The 29 T cell receptor beta chains below all came from one sample that was sequenced in a study of blood T cell repertoires in COVID-19. Measured with immunoSEQ multiplex PCR; TCRdb has only the in-frame clones, and not every one. The sample consists of roughly 200,000 clones, roughly 86% of them appearing once. Sequences were obtained from PBMCs or T cells enriched from blood (not recorded which). These receptors all stem from a man aged 35 to 55 with acute COVID-19.

The chain has TRBV7-6 and TRBJ2-4, with unresolved D. Trimming left V 0 bases short and J 1 base short, with 19 bases between. From germline, CDR1 is SGHVS and CDR2 FNYEAQ. The length of the CDR3 is 19 residues. The CDR3 spells CASSLAVPTLSGAKNIQYF. The CDR3 coding sequence is TGTGCCAGCAGCTTAGCAGTCCCCACTCTTTCCGGGGCCAAAAACATTCAGTACTTC. Variable domain in full (rest from reference TRBV7-6 and TRBJ2-4): GAGVSQSPRYKVTKRGQDVALRCDPISGHVSLYWYRQALGQGPEFLTYFNYEAQQDKSGLPNDRFSAERPEGSISTLTIQRTEQRDSAMYRCASSLAVPTLSGAKNIQYFGAGTRLSVL.

The CDR3: CATAGTAQEKLFF. The CDR3 DNA reads TGTGCTACAGCAGGGACAGCACAGGAAAAACTGTTTTTT. The rearrangement joins TRBV28 to TRBJ1-4; 7 bases map to TRBD1. CDR3 length equals 13 residues. Germline CDR1 and CDR2: MDHEN and SYDVKM.

The chain combines TRBV24-1 with TRBJ2-6; possible D gene TRBD2, 5 bases. Germline V CDR1 and CDR2: KGHDR, SFDVKD. Between the trimmed V and J ends, which lost 6 bases and 0 bases, there was a span of 14 bases. This CDR3 is built from 17 residues. The CDR3 protein is CATSPPGSTSGANVLTF. The CDR3 DNA is TGTGCCACCAGTCCTCCGGGGTCGACCTCTGGGGCCAACGTCCTGACTTTC.

The rearrangement uses TRBV19 and TRBJ2-7; 10 bases line up with TRBD2. Germline-derived CDR1 and CDR2 are LNHDA and SQIVND (reference sequence). V was clipped by 5 bases and J by 2 bases; unmatched bases: 9. This CDR3 contains 16 residues. The CDR3 bases are TGTGCCAGTAGTTCGAATGGACTAGCGGTTCCCTACGAGCAGTACTTC. Translating gives CASSSNGLAVPYEQYF.

This clone was seen just once. The J gene is TRBJ2-5, the V gene TRBV11-2, with D perhaps TRBD1 (5 bases). CDR3 size: 16 residues. Germline assignment: CDR1 SGHAT and CDR2 FQNNGV. V lost 2 bases, J lost 2 bases, and 15 bases lay in between. The CDR3 region has the DNA TGTGCCAGCAGCTTAAAAGGTCGAGACAGACAAGAGACCCAGTACTTC. Its translation: CASSLKGRDRQETQYF.

The chain is built from TRBV9 and TRBJ1-3; 7 bases match TRBD1. The germline V gene has CDR1 SGDLS and CDR2 YYNGEE. J gave up 4 bases and V 0 bases, and 1 base lay outside the gene matches. This CDR3 is built from 14 residues. The CDR3 DNA reads TGTGCCAGCAGCGTAGAAGGGGGCGGAAACACCATATATTTT. It translates to CASSVEGGGNTIYF. The complete variable domain, with remaining parts taken from reference TRBV9 and TRBJ1-3, reads DSGVTQTPKHLITATGQRVTLRCSPRSGDLSVYWYQQSLDQGLQFLIQYYNGEERAKGNILERFSAQQFPDLHSELNLSSLELGDSALYFCASSVEGGGNTIYFGEGSWLTVV.

The chain is built from TRBV4-1 and TRBJ2-1; the D gene is possibly TRBD2 (5 bases). This CDR3 is 16 amino acids long. Trimming took off 4 bases at V and 7 bases at J, with 20 bases between the two ends. Germline lookup yields CDR1 MGHRA and CDR2 YSYEKL. CDR3 DNA: TGCGCCAGCAGCCGAGTTAGAGTTGGGAGAAGGAATGAGCAGTTCTTC. It yields the protein CASSRVRVGRRNEQFF.

The rearrangement links TRBV19 to TRBJ1-5, with no clear D. Germline V CDR1 and CDR2: LNHDA, SQIVND (reference sequence). V lost 3 bases, J lost 6 bases, and 6 bases lay in between. CDR3 size: 12 residues. CDR3 sequence reads: CASSIAGQPQHF. CDR3 in DNA: TGTGCCAGTAGTATCGCCGGTCAGCCCCAGCATTTT. The full variable domain, its missing parts supplied by reference TRBV19 and TRBJ1-5, is DGGITQSPKYLFRKEGQNVTLSCEQNLNHDAMYWYRQDPGQGLRLIYYSQIVNDFQKGDIAEGYSVSREKKESFPLTVTSAQKNPTAFYLCASSIAGQPQHFGDGTRLSIL.

The J gene is TRBJ2-1, the V gene TRBV11-3; D may be TRBD1 (5 bases). This CDR3 is 15 amino acids long. Germline V lookup: CDR1 SGHNT, CDR2 YENEEA. V was cut by 3 bases and J by 0 bases, with 9 bases left in between. CDR3 nucleotides: TGTGCCAGCAGCTTGGGGCCTAGCTCCTACAATGAGCAGTTCTTC. Its translation: CASSLGPSSYNEQFF.

The chain carries TRBV18 and TRBJ2-3; 10 bases line up with TRBD2. The germline V gene has CDR1 KGHSH and CDR2 LQKENI. The CDR3 loop spans 16 amino acids. V shed 1 base, J shed 4 bases, and the junction held 5 bases outside the gene matches. The CDR3 DNA reads as TGTGCCAGCTCACCACGCTTTCTAGCGGGAGCAGATACGCAGTATTTT. Its translation is CASSPRFLAGADTQYF.

In its sample, this clone was seen a few times. V usage is TRBV19 and J usage is TRBJ1-5; D is uncertain. Germline loops: CDR1 LNHDA, CDR2 SQIVND (reference sequence). The CDR3 runs to 14 residues. V lost 2 bases and J 11 bases, leaving 16 bases between the germline ends. The CDR3 region has the DNA TGTGCCAGTAGTATAATCGAGGTTACGGCCGCCCAGCATTTT. Translation: CASSIIEVTAAQHF.

The V gene is TRBV28, the J gene TRBJ1-3; no clear D gene. Germline V CDR1 and CDR2: MDHEN, SYDVKM. The CDR3 is 14 residues long. V shed 7 bases and J shed 0 bases, with 10 bases lying between them. CDR3 bases: TGTGCCAGCACTCAAACGGTCTCTGGAAACACCATATATTTT. It translates to CASTQTVSGNTIYF.

The rearrangement joins TRBV5-4 to TRBJ1-1, with D perhaps matching TRBD1 (5 bases). The V end was cut by 4 bases, the J end by 1 base, with 17 bases between. The CDR3 extends over 16 amino acids. The germline V gene encodes CDR1 SGHNT and CDR2 YYREEE (reference sequence). Here the CDR3 DNA reads TGTGCCAGCAGCAAGACACTCGGACAAGAGAACACTGAAGCTTTCTTT. Its translation is CASSKTLGQENTEAFF. Complete variable domain (other parts from reference TRBV5-4 and TRBJ1-1): ETGVTQSPTHLIKTRGQQVTLRCSSQSGHNTVSWYQQALGQGPQFIFQYYREEENGRGNFPPRFSGLQFPNYSSELNVNALELDDSALYLCASSKTLGQENTEAFFGQGTRLTVV.

V usage is TRBV5-5 and J usage is TRBJ2-6, with TRBD1 matching over 11 bases. Germline CDR1 and CDR2: SGHKS and YYEKEE (reference sequence). The CDR3 totals 17 residues. With V trimmed by 3 bases and J by 4 bases, 6 bases remained unmatched. CDR3 in DNA: TGTGCCAGCAGCTCGGGGACAGGGGGTGGAGGGGCCAACGTCCTGACTTTC. As protein: CASSSGTGGGGANVLTF.

V usage is TRBV7-9 and J usage is TRBJ2-7; 9 bases line up with TRBD2. Germline values: CDR1 SEHNR, CDR2 FQNEAQ (reference sequence). J was trimmed by 4 bases and V by 5 bases; bases with no gene match: 12. The CDR3 sequence is 16 residues long. The CDR3 nucleotides read TGTGCCAGCAGCAGGCCCGTGGGGGCGGGAGGGTACGAGCAGTACTTC. Translated: CASSRPVGAGGYEQYF.

The gene calls are TRBV5-1 and TRBJ1-2; 7 nucleotides agree with TRBD1. After removal of 0 bases from V and 1 base from J, the junction contained 3 bases not matched to a gene. The CDR3 is made up of 15 amino acids. In germline, CDR1 is SGHRS, CDR2 YFSETQ. The CDR3 region has the DNA TGCGCCAGCAGCTTGGTGGGGACAGATAACTATGGCTACACCTTC. Residues: CASSLVGTDNYGYTF.

V usage is TRBV25-1 and J usage is TRBJ2-7; D might be TRBD1 (6 bases). V was pared by 4 bases and J by 0 bases, with 13 bases between. Per germline, CDR1 MGHDK and CDR2 SYGVNS. The CDR3 totals 15 residues. The CDR3 region has the DNA TGTGCCAGCAGTGGAGCCGGGACAAGCTCCTACGAGCAGTACTTC. It specifies CASSGAGTSSYEQYF.

CDR3 sequence: CASSQESGSVTIYF. As DNA, the CDR3 is TGTGCCAGCAGCCAAGAATCGGGGTCGGTCACCATATATTTT. V usage is TRBV3-1 (or the pseudogene TRBV3-2) and J usage is TRBJ1-3; D gene uncertain. The CDR3 consists of 14 residues. Trimming removed 0 bases from V and 9 bases from J, with 12 bases in between. CDR1 is LGHDT, CDR2 YNNKEL, per germline (reference sequence).

The chain combines TRBV10-3 with TRBJ1-2, with D tentatively TRBD1 (5 bases). The germline V and J ends were trimmed by 11 bases and 4 bases, with 11 bases remaining between them. The CDR3 is 11 residues long. Germline CDR1 and CDR2: ENHRY and SYGVKD. The CDR3 bases are TGTGCCGGAGGGGAGGGCTATGGCTACACCTTC. As protein: CAGGEGYGYTF.

The count of this clone is one. The chain employs TRBV10-3 and TRBJ2-7; TRBD1 agrees at 9 bases. The CDR3 consists of 15 residues. V was clipped by 6 bases and J by 4 bases; unmatched bases: 10. Germline V gene lookup returns CDR1 ENHRY and CDR2 SYGVKD. The CDR3 reads CAIRQIQGASYEQYF. CDR3 DNA sequence: TGTGCCATCAGACAAATACAGGGGGCAAGTTACGAGCAGTACTTC.

The CDR3 here is CASTALDRGGTEAFF. The CDR3 DNA sequence: TGTGCCAGCACCGCCCTGGACAGGGGGGGTACTGAAGCTTTCTTT. V usage is TRBV2 and J usage is TRBJ1-1, with 10 nucleotides matching TRBD1. After removal of 7 bases from V and 5 bases from J, the junction contained 10 bases not matched to a gene. Per germline, CDR1 SNHLY and CDR2 FYNNEI. The CDR3 has 15 amino acids. Full variable domain (rest looked up from reference TRBV2 and TRBJ1-1): EPEVTQTPSHQVTQMGQEVILRCVPISNHLYFYWYRQILGQKVEFLVSFYNNEISEKSEIFDDQFSVERPDGSNFTLKIRSTKLEDSAMYFCASTALDRGGTEAFFGQGTRLTVV.

This rearrangement joins TRBV19 to TRBJ1-2, with 7 bases fitting TRBD1. CDR3 length: 15 residues. J was trimmed by 5 bases and V by 3 bases; bases with no gene match: 9. Germline V gene data show CDR1 as LNHDA and CDR2 as SQIVND (reference sequence). The CDR3 region has the DNA TGTGCCAGTAGTATGGAGGGGGCGAGTTCTTATGGCTACACCTTC. This gives the protein CASSMEGASSYGYTF.

This chain joins TRBV7-8 and TRBJ1-5; 8 nucleotides agree with TRBD1. Germline V CDR1 and CDR2: SGHVS, FQNEAQ. This CDR3 region has 14 residues. Trimming at V came to 6 bases and at J to 7 bases, leaving 8 bases not matched to a gene. The CDR3 loop reads CASRAGGAGQPQHF. DNA of the CDR3: TGTGCCAGCAGGGCAGGGGGCGCGGGGCAGCCCCAGCATTTT.

This clone has a single count. The chain joins TRBV7-2 to TRBJ2-1, with D uncertain. Germline CDR1 reads SGHTA; CDR2 reads FQGNSA. V gave up 11 bases and J gave up 9 bases, with 14 bases separating them. There are 11 residues in the CDR3. The CDR3 here is CASALRGEQFF. In DNA, the CDR3 is TGTGCCTCCGCACTCCGAGGTGAGCAGTTCTTC.

The V call is TRBV5-1, the J call TRBJ2-5, with D possibly being TRBD1 (5 bases). CDR1 is SGHRS, CDR2 YFSETQ, per germline. The CDR3 spans 14 residues. The germline V and J ends were trimmed by 3 bases and 2 bases, with 11 bases remaining between them. This CDR3 reads CASSSGQPQETQYF. CDR3 coding DNA: TGCGCCAGCAGCTCAGGACAACCACAAGAGACCCAGTACTTC.

With regard to this clone: The same CDR3 is also encoded by other DNA sequences in this sample. This chain connects TRBV3-1 (or the pseudogene TRBV3-2) to TRBJ1-1; weak D call: TRBD1 (5 bases). Between the trimmed V and J ends, which lost 3 bases and 4 bases, there was a span of 6 bases. The CDR3 consists of 12 residues. The V gene's germline CDR1 is LGHDT and CDR2 YNNKEL (reference sequence). The CDR3 DNA sequence: TGTGCCAGCAGCCAGGGGGGCACTGAAGCTTTCTTT. It codes for CASSQGGTEAFF.

The V and J genes are TRBV27 and TRBJ1-2; 8 nucleotides align to TRBD1. This CDR3 spans 16 amino acids. Germline assignment: CDR1 MNHEY and CDR2 SMNVEV (reference sequence). V trimming: 2 bases; J trimming: 5 bases; junction bases outside the gene matches: 10. CDR3 residues: CASSLGGTGRSYGYTF. The CDR3 DNA follows: TGTGCCAGCAGTTTAGGGGGGACAGGAAGATCTTATGGCTACACCTTC.

The chain joins TRBV11-1 to TRBJ2-1, with D unclear. Germline CDR1 and CDR2: SGHAT and FQDESV (reference sequence). Between the trimmed V and J ends, which lost 1 base and 4 bases, there was a span of 11 bases. The length of the CDR3 is 15 residues. The DNA of the CDR3 is TGTGCCAGCAGCTTAGACACCGGAGATTACAATGAGCAGTTCTTC. As protein: CASSLDTGDYNEQFF. Full variable domain (outside the CDR3, taken from reference TRBV11-1 and TRBJ2-1): EAEVAQSPRYKITEKSQAVAFWCDPISGHATLYWYRQILGQGPELLVQFQDESVVDDSQLPKDRFSAERLKGVDSTLKIQPAELGDSAMYLCASSLDTGDYNEQFFGPGTRLTVL.

This chain uses TRBV24-1 with TRBJ1-2; 7 bases agree with TRBD1. V shed 3 bases, J shed 1 base, and the junction held 16 bases outside the gene matches. The CDR3 covers 19 residues. Germline V gene data show CDR1 as KGHDR and CDR2 as SFDVKD. The CDR3 reads CATSDKKRTGATLNYGYTF. The CDR3, as DNA: TGTGCCACCAGTGATAAGAAACGGACAGGCGCGACACTTAACTATGGCTACACCTTC.